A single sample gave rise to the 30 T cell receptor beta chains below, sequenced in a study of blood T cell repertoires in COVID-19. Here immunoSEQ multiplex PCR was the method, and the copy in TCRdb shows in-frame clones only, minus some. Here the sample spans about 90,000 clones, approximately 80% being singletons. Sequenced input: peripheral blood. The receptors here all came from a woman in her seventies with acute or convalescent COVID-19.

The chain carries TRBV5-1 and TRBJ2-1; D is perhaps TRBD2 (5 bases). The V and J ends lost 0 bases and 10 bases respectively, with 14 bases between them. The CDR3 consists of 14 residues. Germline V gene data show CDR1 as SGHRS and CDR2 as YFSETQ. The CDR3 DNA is TGCGCCAGCAGCTTGGAATCCGGGATGGGGGAGCAGTTCTTC. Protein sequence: CASSLESGMGEQFF.

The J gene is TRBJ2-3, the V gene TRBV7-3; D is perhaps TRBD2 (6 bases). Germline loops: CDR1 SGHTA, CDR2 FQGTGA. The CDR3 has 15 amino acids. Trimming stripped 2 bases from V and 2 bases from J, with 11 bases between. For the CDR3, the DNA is TGTGCCAGCAGCTTATACGGGGGAAACACAGATACGCAGTATTTT. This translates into CASSLYGGNTDTQYF.

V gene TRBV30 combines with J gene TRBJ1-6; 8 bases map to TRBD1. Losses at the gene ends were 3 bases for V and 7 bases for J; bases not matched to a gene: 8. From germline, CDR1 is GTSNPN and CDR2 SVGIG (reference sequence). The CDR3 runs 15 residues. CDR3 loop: CAWRSIGQGNSPLHF. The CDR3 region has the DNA TGTGCCTGGAGATCGATCGGACAGGGAAATTCACCCCTCCACTTT.

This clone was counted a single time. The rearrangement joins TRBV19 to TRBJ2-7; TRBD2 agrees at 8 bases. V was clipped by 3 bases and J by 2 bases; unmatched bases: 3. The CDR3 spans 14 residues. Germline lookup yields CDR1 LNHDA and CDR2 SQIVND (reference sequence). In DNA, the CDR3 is TGTGCCAGTAGTATCGGGGGGGGGCCCTACGAGCAGTACTTC. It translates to CASSIGGGPYEQYF.

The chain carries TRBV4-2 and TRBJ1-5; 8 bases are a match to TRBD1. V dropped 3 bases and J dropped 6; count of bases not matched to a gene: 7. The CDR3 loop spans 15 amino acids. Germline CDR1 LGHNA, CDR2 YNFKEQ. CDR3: CASSQDRVYSQPQHF. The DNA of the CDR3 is TGTGCCAGCAGCCAGGACAGGGTATATAGTCAGCCCCAGCATTTT.

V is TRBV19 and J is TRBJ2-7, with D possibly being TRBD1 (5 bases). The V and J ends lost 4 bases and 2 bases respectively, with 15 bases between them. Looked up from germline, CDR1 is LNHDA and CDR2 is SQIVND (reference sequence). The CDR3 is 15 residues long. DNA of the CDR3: TGTGCCAGTAGTAATAGGGCAGGGAATACCTACGAGCAGTACTTC. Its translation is CASSNRAGNTYEQYF. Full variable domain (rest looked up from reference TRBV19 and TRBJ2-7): DGGITQSPKYLFRKEGQNVTLSCEQNLNHDAMYWYRQDPGQGLRLIYYSQIVNDFQKGDIAEGYSVSREKKESFPLTVTSAQKNPTAFYLCASSNRAGNTYEQYFGPGTRLTVT.

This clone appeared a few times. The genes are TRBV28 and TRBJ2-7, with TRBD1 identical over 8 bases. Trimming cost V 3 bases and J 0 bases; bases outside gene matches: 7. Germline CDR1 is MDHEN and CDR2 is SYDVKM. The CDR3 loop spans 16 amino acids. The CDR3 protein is CASSFHGQGHSYEQYF. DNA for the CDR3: TGTGCCAGCAGTTTCCATGGACAGGGACACTCCTACGAGCAGTACTTC. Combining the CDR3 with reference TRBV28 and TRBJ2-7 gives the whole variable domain DVKVTQSSRYLVKRTGEKVFLECVQDMDHENMFWYRQDPGLGLRLIYFSYDVKMKEKGDIPEGYSVSREKKERFSLILESASTNQTSMYLCASSFHGQGHSYEQYFGPGTRLTVT.

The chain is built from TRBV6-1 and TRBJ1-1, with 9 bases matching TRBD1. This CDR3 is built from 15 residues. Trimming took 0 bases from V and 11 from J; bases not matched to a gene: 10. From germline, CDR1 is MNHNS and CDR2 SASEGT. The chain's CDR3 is CASSEADRGAGVAFF. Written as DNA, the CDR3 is TGTGCCAGCAGTGAAGCAGACAGGGGGGCGGGTGTGGCTTTCTTT.

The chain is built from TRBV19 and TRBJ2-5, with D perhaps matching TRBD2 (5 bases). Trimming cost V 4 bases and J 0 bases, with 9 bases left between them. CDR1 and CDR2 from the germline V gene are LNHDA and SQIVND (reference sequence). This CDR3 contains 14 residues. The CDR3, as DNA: TGTGCCAGTAGTAAGACGGGATACCAAGAGACCCAGTACTTC. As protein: CASSKTGYQETQYF.

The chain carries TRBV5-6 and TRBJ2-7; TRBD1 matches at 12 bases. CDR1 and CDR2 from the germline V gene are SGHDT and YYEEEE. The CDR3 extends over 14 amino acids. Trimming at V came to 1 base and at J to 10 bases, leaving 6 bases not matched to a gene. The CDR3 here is CASSLRDRGRSQYF. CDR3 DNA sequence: TGTGCCAGCAGCTTGAGGGACAGGGGGCGAAGTCAGTACTTC.

The CDR3 nucleotides are TGTGCCAGTAGTATCGGGTTTACGCCGCCCCAGCATTTT. This codes for CASSIGFTPPQHF. The rearrangement links TRBV19 to TRBJ1-5; D is unresolved. The CDR3 covers 13 residues. Germline V gene lookup returns CDR1 LNHDA and CDR2 SQIVND (reference sequence). The germline V and J ends were trimmed by 3 bases and 9 bases, with 12 bases remaining between them.

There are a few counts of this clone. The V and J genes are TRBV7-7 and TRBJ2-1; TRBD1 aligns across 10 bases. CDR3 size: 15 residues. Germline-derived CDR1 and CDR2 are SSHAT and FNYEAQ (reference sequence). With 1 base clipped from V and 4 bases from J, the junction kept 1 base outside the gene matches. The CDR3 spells CASSLGQGAYNEQFF. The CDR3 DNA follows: TGTGCCAGCAGCTTAGGACAGGGGGCTTACAATGAGCAGTTCTTC.

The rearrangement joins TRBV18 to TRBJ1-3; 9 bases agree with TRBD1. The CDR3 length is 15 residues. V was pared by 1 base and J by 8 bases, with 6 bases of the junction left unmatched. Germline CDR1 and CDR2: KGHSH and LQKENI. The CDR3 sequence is CASSPQGQGTDTIYF. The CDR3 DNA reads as TGTGCCAGCTCACCACAAGGACAGGGGACTGACACCATATATTTT.

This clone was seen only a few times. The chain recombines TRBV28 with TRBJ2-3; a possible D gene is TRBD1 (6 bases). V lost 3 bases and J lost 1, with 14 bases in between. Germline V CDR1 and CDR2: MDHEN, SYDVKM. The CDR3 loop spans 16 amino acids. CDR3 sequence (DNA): TGTGCCAGCAGTTTCGGGACACTCTCAGGCACAGATACGCAGTATTTT. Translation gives CASSFGTLSGTDTQYF.

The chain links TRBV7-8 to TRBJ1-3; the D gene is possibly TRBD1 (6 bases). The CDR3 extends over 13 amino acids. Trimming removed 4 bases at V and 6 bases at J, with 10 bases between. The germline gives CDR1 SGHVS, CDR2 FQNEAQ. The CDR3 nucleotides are TGTGCCAGCAGCTCCCGACAGGAAAACACCATATATTTT. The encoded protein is CASSSRQENTIYF.

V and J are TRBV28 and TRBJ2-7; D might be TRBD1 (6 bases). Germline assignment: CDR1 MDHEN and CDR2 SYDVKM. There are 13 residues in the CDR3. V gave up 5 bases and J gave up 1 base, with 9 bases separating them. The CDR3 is CASSLQGSYEQYF. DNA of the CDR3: TGTGCCAGCAGTCTCCAGGGGTCCTACGAGCAGTACTTC.

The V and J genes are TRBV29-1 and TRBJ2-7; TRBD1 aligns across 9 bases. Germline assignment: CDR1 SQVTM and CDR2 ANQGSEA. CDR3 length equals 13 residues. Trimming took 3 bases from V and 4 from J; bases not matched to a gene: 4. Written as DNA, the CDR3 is TGCAGCGTTGAGGGGGACAGGGAGTACGAGCAGTACTTC. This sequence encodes CSVEGDREYEQYF.

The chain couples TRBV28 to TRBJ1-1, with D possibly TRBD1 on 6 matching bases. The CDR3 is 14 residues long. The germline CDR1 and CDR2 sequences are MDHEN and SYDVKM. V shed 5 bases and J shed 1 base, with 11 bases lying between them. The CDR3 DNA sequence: TGTGCCAGCAGTCCCTGGACAGAGAACACTGAAGCTTTCTTT. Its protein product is CASSPWTENTEAFF.

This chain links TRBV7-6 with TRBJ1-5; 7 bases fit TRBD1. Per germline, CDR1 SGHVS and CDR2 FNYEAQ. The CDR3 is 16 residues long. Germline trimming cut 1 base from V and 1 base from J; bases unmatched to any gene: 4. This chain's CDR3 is CASSLEGARSNQPQHF. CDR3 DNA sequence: TGTGCCAGCAGCTTAGAGGGGGCGCGAAGCAATCAGCCCCAGCATTTT.

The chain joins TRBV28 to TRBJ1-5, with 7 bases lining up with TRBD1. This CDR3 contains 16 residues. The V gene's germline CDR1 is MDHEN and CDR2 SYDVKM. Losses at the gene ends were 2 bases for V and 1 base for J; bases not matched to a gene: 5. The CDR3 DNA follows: TGTGCCAGCAGTTTACCCGACAGGGTGAGCAATCAGCCCCAGCATTTT. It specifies CASSLPDRVSNQPQHF.

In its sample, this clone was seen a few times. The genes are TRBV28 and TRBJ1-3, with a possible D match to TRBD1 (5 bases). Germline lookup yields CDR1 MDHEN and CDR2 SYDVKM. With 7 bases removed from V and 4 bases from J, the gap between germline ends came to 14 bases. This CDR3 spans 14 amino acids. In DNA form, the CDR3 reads TGTGCCAGCACCAAGGAGGGGTTCGGAAACACCATATATTTT. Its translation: CASTKEGFGNTIYF. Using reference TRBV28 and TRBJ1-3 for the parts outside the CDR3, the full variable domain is DVKVTQSSRYLVKRTGEKVFLECVQDMDHENMFWYRQDPGLGLRLIYFSYDVKMKEKGDIPEGYSVSREKKERFSLILESASTNQTSMYLCASTKEGFGNTIYFGEGSWLTVV.

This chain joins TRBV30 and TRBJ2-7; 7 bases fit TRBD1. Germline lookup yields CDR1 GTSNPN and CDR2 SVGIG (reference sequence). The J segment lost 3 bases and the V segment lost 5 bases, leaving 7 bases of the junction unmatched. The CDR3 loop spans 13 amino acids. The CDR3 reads CAWARGLSYEQYF. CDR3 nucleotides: TGTGCCTGGGCAAGGGGGCTCAGCTACGAGCAGTACTTC. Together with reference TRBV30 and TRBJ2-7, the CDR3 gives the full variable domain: SQTIHQWPATLVQPVGSPLSLECTVEGTSNPNLYWYRQAAGRGLQLLFYSVGIGQISSEVPQNLSASRPQDRQFILSSKKLLLSDSGFYLCAWARGLSYEQYFGPGTRLTVT.

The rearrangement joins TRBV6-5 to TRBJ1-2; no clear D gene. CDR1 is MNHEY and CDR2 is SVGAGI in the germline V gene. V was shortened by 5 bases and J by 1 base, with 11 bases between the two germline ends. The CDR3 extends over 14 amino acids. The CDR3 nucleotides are TGTGCCAGCAGTCCCTTTGGCAGTAACTATGGCTACACCTTC. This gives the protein CASSPFGSNYGYTF.

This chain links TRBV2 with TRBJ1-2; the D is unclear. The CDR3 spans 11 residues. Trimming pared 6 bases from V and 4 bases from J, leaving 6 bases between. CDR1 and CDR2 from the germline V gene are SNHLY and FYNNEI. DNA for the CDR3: TGTGCCAGCAGGGACTTCTATGGCTACACCTTC. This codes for CASRDFYGYTF.

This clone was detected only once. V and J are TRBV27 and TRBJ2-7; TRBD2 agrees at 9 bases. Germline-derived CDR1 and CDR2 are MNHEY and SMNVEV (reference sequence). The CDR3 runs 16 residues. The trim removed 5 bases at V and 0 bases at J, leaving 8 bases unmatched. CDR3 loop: CASSPSSGESSYEQYF. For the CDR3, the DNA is TGTGCCAGCAGTCCCTCTAGCGGGGAGAGCTCCTACGAGCAGTACTTC.

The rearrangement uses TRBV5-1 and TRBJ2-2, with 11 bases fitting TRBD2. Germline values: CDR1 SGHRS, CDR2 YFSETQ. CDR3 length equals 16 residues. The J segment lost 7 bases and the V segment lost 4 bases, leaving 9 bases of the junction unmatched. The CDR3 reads CASSLRLAGRSGELFF. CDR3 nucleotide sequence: TGCGCCAGCAGCCTAAGACTAGCGGGACGAAGCGGGGAGCTGTTTTTT.

The CDR3 nucleotides read TGTGCCACCAGTGATTTCGGGGGGAGCTCCTACAATGAGCAGTTCTTC. It yields the protein CATSDFGGSSYNEQFF. The V call is TRBV24-1, the J call TRBJ2-1; 7 nucleotides agree with TRBD2. From germline, CDR1 is KGHDR and CDR2 SFDVKD. The trim removed 1 base at V and 0 bases at J, leaving 2 bases unmatched. The CDR3 is made up of 16 amino acids.

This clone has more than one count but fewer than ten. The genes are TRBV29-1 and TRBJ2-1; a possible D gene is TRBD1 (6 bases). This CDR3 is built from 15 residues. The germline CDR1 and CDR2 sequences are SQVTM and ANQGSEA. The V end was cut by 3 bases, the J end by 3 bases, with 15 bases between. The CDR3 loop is CSVDLGGQIYNEQFF. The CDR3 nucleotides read TGCAGCGTTGATTTAGGGGGACAAATCTACAATGAGCAGTTCTTC.

CDR3 protein: CSVGGGGLRNEQFF. CDR3 DNA sequence: TGCAGCGTTGGTGGTGGGGGCTTGAGGAATGAGCAGTTCTTC. The chain recombines TRBV29-1 with TRBJ2-1, with D possibly matching TRBD1 (6 bases). CDR1 SQVTM and CDR2 ANQGSEA come from the germline V gene. The CDR3 is 14 amino acids. Trimming removed 4 bases from V and 7 bases from J, with 17 bases in between.

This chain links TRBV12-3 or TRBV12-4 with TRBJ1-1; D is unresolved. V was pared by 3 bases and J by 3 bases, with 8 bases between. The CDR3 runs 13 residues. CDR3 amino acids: CASSFWRDTEAFF. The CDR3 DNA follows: TGTGCCAGCAGTTTTTGGAGGGACACTGAAGCTTTCTTT.